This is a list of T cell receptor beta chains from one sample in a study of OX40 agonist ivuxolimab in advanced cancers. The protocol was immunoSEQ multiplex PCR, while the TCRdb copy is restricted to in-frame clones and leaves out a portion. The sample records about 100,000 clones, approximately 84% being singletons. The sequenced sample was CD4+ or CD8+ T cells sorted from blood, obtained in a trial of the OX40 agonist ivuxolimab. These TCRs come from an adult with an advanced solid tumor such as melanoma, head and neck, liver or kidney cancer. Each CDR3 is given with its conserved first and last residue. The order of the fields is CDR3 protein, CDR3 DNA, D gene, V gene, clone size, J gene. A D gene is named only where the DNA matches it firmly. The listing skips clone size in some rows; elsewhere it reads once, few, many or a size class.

CATSRGVGETQYF	TGTGCCACCAGCAGAGGGGTTGGAGAGACCCAGTACTTC	-	TRBV15	-	TRBJ2-5
CASSRGPLVAFF	TGTGCCAGCTCCCGGGGCCCACTTGTAGCTTTCTTT	-	TRBV6-1	-	TRBJ1-1
CASSQDYKRGYGYTF	TGCGCCAGCAGCCAAGATTATAAGAGGGGCTATGGCTACACCTTC	-	TRBV4-3	-	TRBJ1-2
CASSLVLATPNYGYTF	TGTGCCAGCAGCTTGGTGTTGGCAACCCCAAACTATGGCTACACCTTC	-	TRBV5-6	-	TRBJ1-2
CASSISTYYGYTF	TGTGCCAGTAGTATATCCACCTACTATGGCTACACCTTC	-	TRBV19	few	TRBJ1-2
CASTPIRDRGHEQYF	TGTGCCAGCACCCCGATCCGGGACAGGGGCCACGAGCAGTACTTC	TRBD1	TRBV6-1	-	TRBJ2-7
CASSQDTGLAYEQYF	TGCGCCAGCAGCCAAGATACAGGACTAGCCTACGAGCAGTACTTC	TRBD2	TRBV4-3	-	TRBJ2-7
CASSEVIGVPNEQYF	TGTGCCAGCAGTGAAGTTATCGGGGTCCCTAACGAGCAGTACTTC	-	TRBV6-1	-	TRBJ2-7
CASSQQGPPYEQYF	TGTGCCAGCAGCCAACAGGGACCTCCCTACGAGCAGTACTTC	-	TRBV7-2	many	TRBJ2-7
CASRGRLSVGYTF	TGTGCCAGCAGAGGGCGGCTCTCGGTAGGCTACACCTTC	-	TRBV7-2	-	TRBJ1-2
CASSLSSESLNTDTQYF	TGTGCCAGCAGCTTATCCTCCGAATCACTGAACACAGATACGCAGTATTTT	-	TRBV7-9	-	TRBJ2-3
CASSDSETGTRPYGYTF	TGTGCCAGCAGTGACTCGGAAACGGGCACAAGACCCTATGGCTACACCTTC	-	TRBV6-4	-	TRBJ1-2
CASSVKDSNSPLHF	TGTGCCAGCAGCGTAAAGGACTCAAATTCACCCCTCCACTTT	-	TRBV9	-	TRBJ1-6
CASSQEEVAGIREQYF	TGTGCCAGCAGCCAAGAGGAGGTGGCCGGTATACGAGAGCAGTACTTC	-	TRBV4-2	-	TRBJ2-7
CASSLGAGHTEAFF	TGTGCCAGCAGCTTAGGGGCAGGGCACACTGAAGCTTTCTTT	-	TRBV7-8	-	TRBJ1-1
CAISESRGGADTQYF	TGTGCCATCAGTGAGTCCAGGGGGGGGGCAGATACGCAGTATTTT	-	TRBV10-3	-	TRBJ2-3
CASGLVRTGGGWNTEAFF	TGTGCTAGTGGTTTGGTAAGGACAGGGGGAGGTTGGAACACTGAAGCTTTCTTT	TRBD1	TRBV12-5	-	TRBJ1-1
CASSHPDYSYEQYF	TGTGCCAGCAGCCACCCGGACTACTCCTACGAGCAGTACTTC	-	TRBV7-6	-	TRBJ2-7
CASSLEGSMGNQPQHF	TGTGCCAGCAGCTTGGAAGGGTCTATGGGCAATCAGCCCCAGCATTTT	-	TRBV5-8	-	TRBJ1-5
CASSLNRYTGELFF	TGTGCCAGCAGCTTAAACAGATACACCGGGGAGCTGTTTTTT	-	TRBV7-8	-	TRBJ2-2
CASSEATGGEEKLFF	TGTGCCAGCAGTGAAGCAACCGGGGGTGAAGAAAAACTGTTTTTT	-	TRBV2	-	TRBJ1-4
CSVSQGGSGNEQFF	TGCAGCGTCTCCCAGGGGGGTTCGGGCAATGAGCAGTTCTTC	-	TRBV29-1	-	TRBJ2-1
CASGQGGLQETQYF	TGTGCCAGCGGACAGGGGGGCCTCCAAGAGACCCAGTACTTC	TRBD1	TRBV27	-	TRBJ2-5
CASSTTDLGTDTQYF	TGTGCCAGCAGCACGACGGACCTAGGCACAGATACGCAGTATTTT	-	TRBV6-1	-	TRBJ2-3
CASSGLAGEGSVGFF	TGTGCCAGCAGCGGACTAGCGGGAGAAGGGAGCGTAGGGTTCTTC	TRBD2	TRBV7-9	-	TRBJ2-1
CASSEIAGGRGSTDTQYF	TGTGCCAGCAGTGAAATAGCGGGGGGCCGAGGGAGCACAGATACGCAGTATTTT	TRBD2	TRBV6-1	-	TRBJ2-3
CASSSTRNTIYF	TGTGCCAGCAGTTCCACGCGGAACACCATATATTTT	-	TRBV28	-	TRBJ1-3
CASTLNGPAGEQFF	TGTGCCAGCACCCTTAATGGGCCAGCCGGTGAGCAGTTCTTC	-	TRBV27	-	TRBJ2-1
CATSSRQVINTGELFF	TGTGCCACCAGCAGTAGACAGGTCATTAACACCGGGGAGCTGTTTTTT	-	TRBV15	-	TRBJ2-2
CASSATVSSYNEQFF	TGTGCCAGTAGTGCGACCGTAAGCTCCTACAATGAGCAGTTCTTC	-	TRBV19	-	TRBJ2-1
CASSLVLPGLAGAYEQYF	TGTGCCAGCAGCTTAGTACTCCCCGGACTAGCGGGAGCCTACGAGCAGTACTTC	TRBD2	TRBV7-2	once	TRBJ2-7
CASSLTRGEHQPQHF	TGTGCCAGCAGCCTGACGCGGGGGGAACATCAGCCCCAGCATTTT	-	TRBV7-2	-	TRBJ1-5
CASSLENRVTEAFF	TGTGCCAGCAGCTTAGAGAATAGGGTCACTGAAGCTTTCTTT	-	TRBV7-9	-	TRBJ1-1
CASSLLGTSGGGSYNEQFF	TGCGCCAGCAGCTTGCTCGGGACTAGCGGGGGAGGCTCCTACAATGAGCAGTTCTTC	TRBD2	TRBV5-1	-	TRBJ2-1
CASSSGTGRNSPLHF	TGTGCCAGTAGTTCCGGGACAGGGCGGAATTCACCCCTCCACTTT	TRBD1	TRBV19	-	TRBJ1-6
CASSYSESSSYEQYF	TGTGCCAGCAGTTACTCGGAGTCCAGTTCCTACGAGCAGTACTTC	-	TRBV6-6	-	TRBJ2-7
CASKGGADSGNTIYF	TGTGCCAGCAAGGGGGGAGCTGACTCTGGAAACACCATATATTTT	-	TRBV2	-	TRBJ1-3
CASSLVGIAGQDTQYF	TGCGCCAGCAGCTTGGTGGGGATCGCGGGACAAGATACGCAGTATTTT	-	TRBV5-1	few	TRBJ2-3
CASSQAGQGVVEQYF	TGCGCCAGCAGCCAAGCCGGTCAGGGGGTGGTCGAGCAGTACTTC	TRBD1	TRBV4-1	-	TRBJ2-7
CASSLPHQPQHF	TGTGCCAGCAGTTTACCCCATCAGCCCCAGCATTTT	-	TRBV27	few	TRBJ1-5
CASTSLRTSGGVDEQFF	TGTGCCAGCACCTCACTCCGGACTAGCGGGGGAGTCGATGAGCAGTTCTTC	TRBD2	TRBV27	-	TRBJ2-1
CASAGGVLFHEQYF	TGTGCCTCGGCTGGCGGGGTATTGTTCCACGAGCAGTACTTC	-	TRBV6-5	-	TRBJ2-7
CASSMGDRVLDTQYF	TGTGCCAGTAGTATGGGGGACAGGGTATTAGATACGCAGTATTTT	TRBD1	TRBV19	-	TRBJ2-3
CASRRLAGRTGELFF	TGTGCCAGCAGACGACTAGCGGGTAGAACCGGGGAGCTGTTTTTT	TRBD2	TRBV7-2	-	TRBJ2-2
CSAREGNEQFF	TGCAGTGCTAGGGAGGGGAATGAGCAGTTCTTC	-	TRBV20-1	-	TRBJ2-1
CASSRGTGFEDEQYF	TGTGCCAGCAGCCGGGGGACGGGGTTTGAGGACGAGCAGTACTTC	-	TRBV4-2	-	TRBJ2-7
CASSLWDRVPYEQYF	TGTGCCAGCAGCTTATGGGACAGGGTTCCCTACGAGCAGTACTTC	TRBD1	TRBV11-1	-	TRBJ2-7
CAIGLSPRETQYF	TGCGCCATTGGACTCTCCCCCAGGGAGACCCAGTACTTC	-	TRBV10-2	-	TRBJ2-5
CASISGTTQETQYF	TGTGCCAGCATTTCGGGGACCACCCAAGAGACCCAGTACTTC	-	TRBV7-3	-	TRBJ2-5
CASRGRGQETQYF	TGTGCCAGCAGGGGACGGGGCCAAGAGACCCAGTACTTC	-	TRBV5-8	-	TRBJ2-5
CASSLADRSTDTQYF	TGCGCCAGCAGCTTGGCAGATCGAAGCACAGATACGCAGTATTTT	-	TRBV5-1	-	TRBJ2-3